The present TCR beta chain was sequenced within a study of blood T cell repertoires in COVID-19. About the study: Samples came from the United States, Italy and Spain, spanning acute and convalescent COVID-19. The cDNA or gDNA used as material had been derived from T cells, B-cell-depleted T cells, or PBMCs.

Sequencing was performed with immunoSEQ multiplex PCR; in TCRdb, only in-frame clones are kept and a portion is missing. The sample comprises 150,000 to 200,000 clones, 70% to 90% of which are singletons, and about 2.1% rests with the top ten. The trim removed 10 bases at V and 2 bases at J, leaving 7 bases unmatched. The CDR3 has 13 residues. Germline CDR1 reads MDHEN; CDR2 reads SYDVKM. Material: peripheral blood. This TCR was recovered from a man between 18 and 35 years old who had recovered from COVID-19. The chain joins TRBV28 to TRBJ1-1, with 7 bases lining up with TRBD1. CDR3: CATFDRDNTEAFF. The CDR3 bases are TGTGCCACCTTCGACAGGGACAACACTGAAGCTTTCTTT.